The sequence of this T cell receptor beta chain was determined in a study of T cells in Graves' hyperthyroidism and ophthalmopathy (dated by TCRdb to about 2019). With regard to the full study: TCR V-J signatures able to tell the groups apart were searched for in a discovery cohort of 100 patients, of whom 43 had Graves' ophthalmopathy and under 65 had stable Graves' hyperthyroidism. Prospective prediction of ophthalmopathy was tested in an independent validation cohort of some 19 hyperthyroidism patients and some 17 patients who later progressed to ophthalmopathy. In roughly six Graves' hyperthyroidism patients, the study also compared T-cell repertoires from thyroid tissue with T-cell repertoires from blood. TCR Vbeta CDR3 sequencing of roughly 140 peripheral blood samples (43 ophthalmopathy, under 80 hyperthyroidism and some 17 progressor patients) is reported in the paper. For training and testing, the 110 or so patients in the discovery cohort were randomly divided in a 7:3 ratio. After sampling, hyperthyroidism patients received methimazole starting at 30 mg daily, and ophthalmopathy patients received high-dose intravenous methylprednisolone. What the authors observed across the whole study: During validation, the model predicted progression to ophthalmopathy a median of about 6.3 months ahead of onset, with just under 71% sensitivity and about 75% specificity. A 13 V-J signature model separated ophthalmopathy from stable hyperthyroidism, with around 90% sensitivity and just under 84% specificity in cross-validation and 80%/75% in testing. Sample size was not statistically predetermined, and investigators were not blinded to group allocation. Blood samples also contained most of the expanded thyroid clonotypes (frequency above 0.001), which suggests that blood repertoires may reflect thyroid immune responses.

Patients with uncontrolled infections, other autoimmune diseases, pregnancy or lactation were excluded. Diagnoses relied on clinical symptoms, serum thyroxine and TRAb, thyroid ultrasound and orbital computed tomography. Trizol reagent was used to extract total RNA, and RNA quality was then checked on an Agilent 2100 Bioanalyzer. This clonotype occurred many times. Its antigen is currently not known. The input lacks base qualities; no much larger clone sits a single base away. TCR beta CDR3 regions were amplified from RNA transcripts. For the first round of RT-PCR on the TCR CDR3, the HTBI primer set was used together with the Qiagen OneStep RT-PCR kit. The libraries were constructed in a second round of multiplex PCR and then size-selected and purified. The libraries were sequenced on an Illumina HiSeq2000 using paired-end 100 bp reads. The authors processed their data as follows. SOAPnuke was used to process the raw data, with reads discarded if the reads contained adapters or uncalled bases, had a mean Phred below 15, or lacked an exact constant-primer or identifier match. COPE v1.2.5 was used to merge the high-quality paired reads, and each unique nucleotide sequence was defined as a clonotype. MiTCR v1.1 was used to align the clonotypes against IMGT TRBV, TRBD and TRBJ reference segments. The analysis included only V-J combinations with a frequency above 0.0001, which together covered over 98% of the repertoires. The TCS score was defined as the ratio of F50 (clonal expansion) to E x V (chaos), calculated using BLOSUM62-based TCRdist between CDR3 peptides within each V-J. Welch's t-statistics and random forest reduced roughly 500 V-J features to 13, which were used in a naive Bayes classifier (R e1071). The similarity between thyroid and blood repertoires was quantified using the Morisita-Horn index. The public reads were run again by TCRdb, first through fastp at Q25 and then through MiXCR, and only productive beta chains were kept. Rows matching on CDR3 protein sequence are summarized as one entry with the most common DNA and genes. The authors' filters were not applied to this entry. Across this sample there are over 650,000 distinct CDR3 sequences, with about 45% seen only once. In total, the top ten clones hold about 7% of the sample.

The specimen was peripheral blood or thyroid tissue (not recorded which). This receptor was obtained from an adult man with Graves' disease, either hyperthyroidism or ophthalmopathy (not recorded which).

In nucleotide form, the sequence is TGTGCCATCAGTGAGTCGACCTACACTGAAGCTTTCTTT. It is translated as CAISESTYTEAFF. This sequence uses TRBV10-3 and TRBJ1-1; no D gene call is confident. The junction shows trimming of 0 bases on V and 3 bases on J, plus 5 bases between the germline ends. Sequences ENHRY (CDR1) and SYGVKD (CDR2) are obtained from the germline V gene. The CDR3 sequence holds 13 residues, the cysteine and phenylalanine included. Only the CDR3 DNA stays, 39 bases, in frame from base 1.